The 17 T cell receptor beta chains below were found in one sample sequenced in a study of cytomegalovirus exposure and HLA in healthy donors. 60 Vbeta and 13 Jbeta primers were used in PCR. Clones were sequenced by immunoSEQ multiplex PCR, and TCRdb holds only the in-frame ones, with some missing. The repertoire holds some 150,000 clones, with 80% as singletons. The sample was PBMCs. Receptor source: a man aged 25 to 40 in good health and CMV-seronegative.

The gene calls are TRBV28 and TRBJ2-7, with D possibly matching TRBD2 (5 bases). CDR3 length: 12 amino acids. V was trimmed by 4 bases and J by 9 bases, leaving 13 bases between them. The germline CDR1 and CDR2 sequences are MDHEN and SYDVKM. The CDR3, as DNA: TGTGCCAGCAGTTCGACCGGACTCGGGCAGTACTTC. Translating it yields CASSSTGLGQYF. The whole variable domain, remainder taken from reference TRBV28 and TRBJ2-7, is DVKVTQSSRYLVKRTGEKVFLECVQDMDHENMFWYRQDPGLGLRLIYFSYDVKMKEKGDIPEGYSVSREKKERFSLILESASTNQTSMYLCASSSTGLGQYFGPGTRLTVT.

The genes are TRBV27 and TRBJ2-6; no firm D call. CDR1 MNHEY and CDR2 SMNVEV come from the germline V gene (reference sequence). V lost 2 bases and J 1 base, leaving 12 bases between the germline ends. The CDR3 loop spans 17 amino acids. CDR3 bases: TGTGCCAGCAGTTTAAGGTGGTTCGGGTCTGGGGCCAACGTCCTGACTTTC. It codes for CASSLRWFGSGANVLTF.

The chain is built from TRBV18 and TRBJ1-1; D remains ambiguous. CDR3 length: 15 residues. Trimming took 9 bases from V and 4 from J, leaving 21 bases between them. CDR1 is KGHSH and CDR2 is LQKENI in the germline V gene. This CDR3 is CASSLTGKKSTEAFF. DNA of the CDR3: TGTGCCAGTTCGTTAACGGGGAAGAAGAGCACTGAAGCTTTCTTT.

V usage is TRBV29-1 and J usage is TRBJ2-5; possibly TRBD2 for D (5 bases). CDR1 is SQVTM, CDR2 ANQGSEA, per germline. The CDR3 is 15 residues long. Trimming stripped 0 bases from V and 4 bases from J, with 15 bases between. The CDR3 loop is CSVEDRQEVSETQYF. The CDR3 nucleotides read TGCAGCGTTGAAGATAGGCAGGAGGTGTCAGAGACCCAGTACTTC.

The chain is built from TRBV7-2 and TRBJ1-6; unclear D gene. V lost 4 bases and J 10 bases, leaving 20 bases between the germline ends. This CDR3 comprises 16 residues. The germline gives CDR1 SGHTA, CDR2 FQGNSA. Here the CDR3 DNA reads TGTGCCAGCAGCTCCAGCCCTCCGGGAGGTTACTCACCCCTCCACTTT. Its translation is CASSSSPPGGYSPLHF.

The rearrangement joins TRBV6-1 to TRBJ1-1, with D hard to call. The germline gives CDR1 MNHNS, CDR2 SASEGT. The CDR3 runs to 15 residues. V lost 6 bases and J lost 0, with 14 bases in between. CDR3 region: CASSTSGLMNTEAFF. The CDR3 DNA is TGTGCCAGCAGCACCTCAGGTCTCATGAACACTGAAGCTTTCTTT.

DNA of the CDR3: TGCGCCAGCAGCCAAGTAAGTAGCGGGGGCCCTGCCTACAATGAGCAGTTCTTC. Translating gives CASSQVSSGGPAYNEQFF. The rearrangement joins TRBV4-3 to TRBJ2-1; 9 bases are shared with TRBD2. The CDR3 is 18 amino acids. CDR1 is LGHNA and CDR2 is YSLEER in the germline V gene. V shed 1 base, J shed 2 bases, and the junction held 9 bases outside the gene matches.

The chain employs TRBV9 and TRBJ1-1; perhaps TRBD1 as D (5 bases). This CDR3 is 16 amino acids long. V lost 0 bases and J 7 bases, leaving 19 bases between the germline ends. Germline V gene data show CDR1 as SGDLS and CDR2 as YYNGEE. The CDR3: CASSVGIDSFSHEAFF. Here the CDR3 DNA reads TGTGCCAGCAGCGTAGGAATCGACAGCTTCAGCCATGAAGCTTTCTTT.

The chain employs TRBV5-1 and TRBJ1-1, with D hard to call. The CDR3 is 13 amino acids. Germline V gives CDR1 SGHRS, CDR2 YFSETQ. V was pared by 4 bases and J by 6 bases, with 13 bases between. The CDR3 sequence is CASSLGPVSEAFF. The CDR3 nucleotides read TGCGCCAGCAGCCTTGGCCCAGTTTCTGAAGCTTTCTTT.

The V and J genes are TRBV6-5 and TRBJ1-1; no definite D call. This CDR3 comprises 15 residues. The V end lost 0 bases, the J end lost 1 base, and 9 bases lay between the germline ends. From germline, CDR1 is MNHEY and CDR2 SVGAGI. CDR3 region: CASSYSQSGNTEAFF. The CDR3 nucleotides are TGTGCCAGCAGTTACTCGCAATCAGGGAACACTGAAGCTTTCTTT.

This chain links TRBV5-1 with TRBJ1-1; D possibly corresponds to TRBD1 (6 bases). Germline V CDR1 and CDR2: SGHRS, YFSETQ. This CDR3 region has 18 residues. V was shortened by 0 bases and J by 1 base, with 19 bases between the two germline ends. The CDR3 DNA sequence: TGCGCCAGCAGCTTGGATGGGGCCACAGGGTTAAAGAACACTGAAGCTTTCTTT. Its translation: CASSLDGATGLKNTEAFF. The full variable domain, its missing parts supplied by reference TRBV5-1 and TRBJ1-1, is KAGVTQTPRYLIKTRGQQVTLSCSPISGHRSVSWYQQTPGQGLQFLFEYFSETQRNKGNFPGRFSGRQFSNSRSEMNVSTLELGDSALYLCASSLDGATGLKNTEAFFGQGTRLTVV.

V is TRBV14 and J is TRBJ1-2, with D uncertain. The germline CDR1 and CDR2 sequences are SGHDN and FVKESK. There are 14 residues in the CDR3. Trimming removed 1 base at V and 8 bases at J, with 14 bases between. The CDR3 reads CASSQGFFTGGYTF. The CDR3 DNA sequence: TGTGCCAGCAGCCAAGGATTCTTTACGGGGGGCTACACCTTC.

The chain uses TRBV5-6 and TRBJ2-4, with 9 bases matching TRBD1. CDR1 and CDR2 from the germline V gene are SGHDT and YYEEEE. This CDR3 is 17 amino acids long. V shed 4 bases, J shed 2 bases, and the junction held 10 bases outside the gene matches. CDR3 in DNA: TGTGCCAGCAGCCGGACAGGGGCGTATGGTCCCAAAAACATTCAGTACTTC. It yields the protein CASSRTGAYGPKNIQYF.

The V and J genes are TRBV30 and TRBJ1-5; D is undetermined. The CDR3 consists of 15 residues. Trimming took 1 base from V and 6 from J, leaving 16 bases between them. CDR1 is GTSNPN, CDR2 SVGIG, per germline (reference sequence). CDR3 residues: CAWSAFSRFRQPQHF. The CDR3 DNA reads TGTGCCTGGAGTGCATTTTCTCGGTTCCGTCAGCCCCAGCATTTT.

V usage is TRBV28 and J usage is TRBJ2-5; 8 bases align to TRBD1. CDR3 size: 17 residues. Per germline, CDR1 MDHEN and CDR2 SYDVKM. With V trimmed by 7 bases and J by 5 bases, 18 bases remained unmatched. CDR3 bases: TGTGCCAGCATGGGAGACTTGGACAGGGCGATTTTGGAGACCCAGTACTTC. It yields the protein CASMGDLDRAILETQYF. Together with reference TRBV28 and TRBJ2-5, the CDR3 gives the full variable domain: DVKVTQSSRYLVKRTGEKVFLECVQDMDHENMFWYRQDPGLGLRLIYFSYDVKMKEKGDIPEGYSVSREKKERFSLILESASTNQTSMYLCASMGDLDRAILETQYFGPGTRLLVL.

The rearrangement links TRBV21-1 to TRBJ1-4. TRBV21-1 is annotated as a pseudogene. The CDR3 consists of 15 residues. The chain's CDR3 is CAIPRDFHGGEKLFF. The CDR3 DNA reads as TGTGCCATCCCCCGGGACTTTCATGGAGGTGAAAAACTGTTTTTT.

This clone was recorded only once. The chain couples TRBV28 to TRBJ1-2, with unresolved D. CDR3 length equals 15 residues. Trimming cost V 11 bases and J 4 bases, with 23 bases left between them. The V gene's germline CDR1 is MDHEN and CDR2 SYDVKM. The CDR3 region is CAHSGEARDPYGYTF. CDR3 DNA sequence: TGTGCCCACAGCGGCGAAGCACGGGATCCCTATGGCTACACCTTC.